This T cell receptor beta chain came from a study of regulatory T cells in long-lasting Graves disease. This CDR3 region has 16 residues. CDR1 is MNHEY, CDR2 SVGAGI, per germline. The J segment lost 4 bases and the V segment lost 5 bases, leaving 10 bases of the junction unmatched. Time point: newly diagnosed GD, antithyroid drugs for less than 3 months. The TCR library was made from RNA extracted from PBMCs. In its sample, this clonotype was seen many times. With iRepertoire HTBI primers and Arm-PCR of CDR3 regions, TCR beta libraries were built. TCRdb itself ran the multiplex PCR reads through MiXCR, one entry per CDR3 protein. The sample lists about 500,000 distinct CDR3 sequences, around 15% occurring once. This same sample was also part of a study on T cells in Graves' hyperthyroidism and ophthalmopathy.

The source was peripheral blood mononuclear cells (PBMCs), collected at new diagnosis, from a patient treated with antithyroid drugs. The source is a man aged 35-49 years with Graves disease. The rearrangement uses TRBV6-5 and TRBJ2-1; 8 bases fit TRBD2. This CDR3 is CASSNFAREGYNEQFF. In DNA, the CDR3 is TGTGCCAGCAGTAACTTCGCACGGGAGGGTTACAATGAGCAGTTCTTC.